The 24 T cell receptor beta chains given below trace back to one sample, sequenced in a study of T-cell reconstitution after alpha-beta-depleted transplantation in children. During its preparation, the TCRbeta library received unique molecular identifiers. TCRdb recomputed calls from the PCR reads with MiXCR, one row per CDR3 protein. Among tens of thousands of distinct CDR3 sequences listed, less than 20% were seen once. The material sequenced was PBMCs, mostly from graft donor cells, taken 360 days after TCRalphabeta/CD19-depleted stem cell transplant. These receptors came from a male patient aged 2 to 10 who had a stem cell transplant for acute lymphoblastic leukemia, so the T cells may come from the graft donor.

The rearrangement links TRBV6-1 to TRBJ1-3; TRBD1 matches at 8 bases. Unmatched junction bases numbered 5, after V lost 6 bases and J lost 4 bases. The CDR3 runs 14 residues. Germline V CDR1 and CDR2: MNHNS, SASEGT. The CDR3 region is CASSIDRGGNTIYF. CDR3 nucleotide sequence: TGTGCCAGCAGCATTGACAGGGGAGGAAACACCATATATTTT.

The CDR3 loop is CSARVTGTNEKLFF. DNA for the CDR3: TGCAGTGCTAGGGTCACAGGGACCAATGAAAAACTGTTTTTT. V gene TRBV20-1 combines with J gene TRBJ1-4; perhaps TRBD1 as D (6 bases). Trimming shortened V by 3 bases and J by 5 bases, and 13 bases separated the two germline ends. The CDR3 spans 14 residues. Germline CDR1 and CDR2: DFQATT and SNEGSKA (reference sequence).

V usage is TRBV5-1 and J usage is TRBJ1-1; D is ambiguous. Germline CDR1 is SGHRS and CDR2 is YFSETQ. V lost 3 bases and J lost 5, with 17 bases in between. The CDR3 extends over 15 amino acids. CDR3 sequence: CASSSRQVGETEAFF. CDR3 DNA: TGCGCCAGCAGCTCAAGACAAGTAGGTGAAACTGAAGCTTTCTTT.

This clonotype was counted ten times or more. CDR3 DNA: TGTGCCAGCAGTTACTGGGGGAGTTTGGTAAGTCAGCCCCAGCATTTT. This gives the protein CASSYWGSLVSQPQHF. This chain uses TRBV6-5 with TRBJ1-5, with a tentative D call TRBD1 (5 bases). This CDR3 has 16 amino acids. The V end lost 1 base, the J end lost 6 bases, and 16 bases lay between the germline ends. From germline, CDR1 is MNHEY and CDR2 SVGAGI.

In its sample, this clonotype was seen a few times. J is TRBJ2-3 and V is TRBV5-1, with a tentative D call TRBD2 (6 bases). CDR3 size: 16 residues. In germline, CDR1 is SGHRS, CDR2 YFSETQ. Trimming took off 5 bases at V and 2 bases at J, with 18 bases between the two ends. CDR3 DNA: TGCGCCAGCAGATGGAGCGGGCCCACCTTCACAGATACGCAGTATTTT. It yields the protein CASRWSGPTFTDTQYF.

This clonotype has only a few counts. The V call is TRBV5-1, the J call TRBJ2-7, with D possibly being TRBD2 (6 bases). The CDR3 is made up of 15 amino acids. The germline V and J ends were trimmed by 0 bases and 0 bases, with 10 bases remaining between them. Per the germline V gene, CDR1 is SGHRS and CDR2 is YFSETQ. The CDR3 coding sequence is TGCGCCAGCAGCTTGGAGGTCGGGAGCTCCTACGAGCAGTACTTC. Translation: CASSLEVGSSYEQYF. Based on the CDR3 plus reference TRBV5-1 and TRBJ2-7, the full variable domain is KAGVTQTPRYLIKTRGQQVTLSCSPISGHRSVSWYQQTPGQGLQFLFEYFSETQRNKGNFPGRFSGRQFSNSRSEMNVSTLELGDSALYLCASSLEVGSSYEQYFGPGTRLTVT.

This clonotype was seen a few times. The chain employs TRBV20-1 and TRBJ2-7; tentatively, D is TRBD2 (5 bases). The CDR3 consists of 16 residues. Trimming cost V 6 bases and J 0 bases, with 21 bases left between them. Per the germline V gene, CDR1 is DFQATT and CDR2 is SNEGSKA (reference sequence). The CDR3 sequence is CSARMPRLAPSYEQYF. For the CDR3, the DNA is TGCAGTGCCCGAATGCCCAGGCTAGCCCCCTCCTACGAGCAGTACTTC.

The gene calls are TRBV5-1 and TRBJ1-2; tentatively, D is TRBD1 (6 bases). With 0 bases removed from V and 3 bases from J, the gap between germline ends came to 15 bases. Germline V gives CDR1 SGHRS, CDR2 YFSETQ. The CDR3 covers 16 residues. This CDR3 reads CASSLARDKGDYGYTF. The CDR3, as DNA: TGCGCCAGCAGCTTGGCCCGGGACAAGGGGGACTATGGCTACACCTTC. Complete variable domain (other parts from reference TRBV5-1 and TRBJ1-2): KAGVTQTPRYLIKTRGQQVTLSCSPISGHRSVSWYQQTPGQGLQFLFEYFSETQRNKGNFPGRFSGRQFSNSRSEMNVSTLELGDSALYLCASSLARDKGDYGYTFGSGTRLTVV.

The V call is TRBV7-6, the J call TRBJ2-7; no firm D call. The CDR3 has 12 amino acids. Germline lookup yields CDR1 SGHVS and CDR2 FNYEAQ. The ends were cut back, 1 base at V and 5 bases at J, with 6 bases in the middle. The CDR3 region has the DNA TGTGCCAGCAGCTTAGACGCGAACGAGCAGTACTTC. Translation: CASSLDANEQYF.

This clonotype appeared a few times. The rearrangement links TRBV5-1 to TRBJ2-1; 11 positions match TRBD1. With V trimmed by 4 bases and J by 7 bases, 7 bases remained unmatched. Germline values: CDR1 SGHRS, CDR2 YFSETQ. This CDR3 has 15 residues. CDR3: CASSHGQGASNEQFF. The CDR3 coding sequence is TGCGCCAGCAGCCACGGACAGGGGGCGAGTAATGAGCAGTTCTTC.

This chain links TRBV12-3 or TRBV12-4 with TRBJ2-7, with a tentative D call TRBD2 (5 bases). This CDR3 is built from 15 residues. V was cut by 0 bases and J by 0 bases, with 9 bases left in between. CDR3 residues: CASSLALLASYEQYF. CDR3 DNA: TGTGCCAGCAGTTTAGCGTTGCTAGCCTCCTACGAGCAGTACTTC.

This chain uses TRBV2 with TRBJ2-2, with 10 bases matching TRBD1. CDR3 length: 18 residues. The junction had 9 bases not matched to a gene; V was cut back by 1 base and J by 4 bases. Germline CDR1 and CDR2: SNHLY and FYNNEI. The CDR3 DNA follows: TGTGCCAGCAGTGAAGGGTGGGGACAGGGGCCAAGCACCGGGGAGCTGTTTTTT. Encoded protein: CASSEGWGQGPSTGELFF.

In its sample, this clonotype was seen a few times. The V call is TRBV5-1, the J call TRBJ2-1, with D unresolved. The CDR3 has 15 residues. V lost 4 bases, J lost 0 bases, and 11 bases lay in between. Per germline, CDR1 SGHRS and CDR2 YFSETQ. CDR3 nucleotide sequence: TGCGCCAGCAGCGCGCTAGGGATCTCCTACAATGAGCAGTTCTTC. Translation gives CASSALGISYNEQFF.

This clonotype was counted only a few times. J is TRBJ2-7 and V is TRBV27; no reliable D call. The germline V gene encodes CDR1 MNHEY and CDR2 SMNVEV (reference sequence). The ends were cut back, 5 bases at V and 2 bases at J, with 10 bases in the middle. The CDR3 is 13 amino acids. The CDR3 sequence: CASSPYRAYEQYF. The CDR3 region has the DNA TGTGCCAGCAGTCCTTACCGAGCCTACGAGCAGTACTTC.

This clonotype was observed a handful of times. Compared with germline, one end of the junction differs, possibly owing to a read error. The J gene is TRBJ2-1, the V gene TRBV7-7, with 9 bases that match TRBD2. Germline values: CDR1 SSHAT, CDR2 FNYEAQ (reference sequence). CDR3 length equals 15 residues. The chain's CDR3 is CASSLFLAGINEQFF. In nucleotides, the CDR3 is TGTGCTAGCAGCTTATTCCTAGCGGGAATCAATGAGCAGTTCTTC.

On this clonotype: An end of the junction does not agree with germline; a read error may underlie this. This sequence joins TRBV7-9 and TRBJ2-5; D is possibly TRBD1 or TRBD2 (7 bases each). The CDR3 is made up of 18 amino acids. Germline CDR1 and CDR2: SEHNR and FQNEAQ (reference sequence). Here the CDR3 reads CASGLGSRGGSLKETQYF. The CDR3 nucleotides read TGTGCCAGCGGCTTAGGCTCCAGGGGGGGTTCTCTAAAAGAGACCCAGTACTTC.

The rearrangement uses TRBV6-1 and TRBJ2-7; the D gene is possibly TRBD2 (6 bases). The CDR3 has 13 amino acids. Germline CDR1 MNHNS, CDR2 SASEGT. V was pared by 7 bases and J by 1 base, with 11 bases between. In DNA form, the CDR3 reads TGTGCCAGCATGGCGGGACCTTCCTACGAGCAGTACTTC. This gives the protein CASMAGPSYEQYF.

The sample holds many counts of this clonotype. The chain uses TRBV5-6 and TRBJ2-5, with 7 bases identical to TRBD1. The CDR3 extends over 15 amino acids. CDR1 is SGHDT and CDR2 is YYEEEE in the germline V gene. J lost 4 bases, V lost 1 base, and 7 bases had no gene match. The CDR3 region has the DNA TGTGCCAGCAGCTTGCCCCAACAGGGGCGAGAGACCCAGTACTTC. Encoded protein: CASSLPQQGRETQYF.

The genes are TRBV9 and TRBJ2-7; weak D call: TRBD2 (5 bases). V gave up 4 bases and J gave up 0 bases, with 17 bases separating them. Germline CDR1 reads SGDLS; CDR2 reads YYNGEE. The CDR3 has 16 amino acids. CDR3 bases: TGTGCCAGCAGCCCGACGGACTTTTACCCCTCCTACGAGCAGTACTTC. Residues: CASSPTDFYPSYEQYF.

The rearrangement uses TRBV4-1 and TRBJ2-2; D might be TRBD2 (5 bases). The CDR3 totals 18 residues. Deletions cut 1 base from V and 0 bases from J, with 15 bases between. Germline V gives CDR1 MGHRA, CDR2 YSYEKL. For the CDR3, the DNA is TGCGCCAGCAGCCAAGGTCTAGGGAGCGGACCGAACACCGGGGAGCTGTTTTTT. Its translation: CASSQGLGSGPNTGELFF.

The chain joins TRBV27 to TRBJ2-1; TRBD2 aligns across 9 bases. Per the germline V gene, CDR1 is MNHEY and CDR2 is SMNVEV (reference sequence). The CDR3 spans 18 residues. The V gene end was trimmed by 2 bases and the J gene end by 0 bases; junction bases not matched to a gene: 8. This chain's CDR3 is CASSLRASGTLSYNEQFF. DNA for the CDR3: TGTGCCAGCAGTTTACGGGCTAGCGGGACGCTCTCCTACAATGAGCAGTTCTTC.

This clonotype turned up a few times. V is TRBV12-3 or TRBV12-4 and J is TRBJ2-1, with D possibly being TRBD1 (6 bases). The V end lost 5 bases, the J end lost 2 bases, and 16 bases lay between the germline ends. The CDR3 length is 16 residues. The CDR3 spells CASSSRTEVPYNEQFF. In DNA form, the CDR3 reads TGTGCCAGCAGTAGTCGGACAGAAGTACCCTACAATGAGCAGTTCTTC.

This clonotype was picked up many times. V and J are TRBV15 and TRBJ1-1; a weak D match, TRBD1 (6 bases). From germline, CDR1 is LNHNV and CDR2 YYDKDF (reference sequence). V was cut by 3 bases and J by 1 base, with 6 bases left in between. CDR3 length: 13 amino acids. The CDR3 loop is CATSRDRNTEAFF. CDR3 DNA sequence: TGTGCCACCAGCAGGGACAGGAACACTGAAGCTTTCTTT.

The gene calls are TRBV10-3 and TRBJ2-7, with 10 bases matching TRBD1. J lost 0 bases, V lost 6 bases, and 8 bases had no gene match. The CDR3 extends over 16 amino acids. CDR1 and CDR2 from the germline V gene are ENHRY and SYGVKD. In DNA form, the CDR3 reads TGTGCCATCAGGAGCCGACAGGGGGCGAACTCCTACGAGCAGTACTTC. Its translation: CAIRSRQGANSYEQYF.